These 16 T cell receptor beta chains were all obtained from the same sample, sequenced in a study of identical twins. Via MiXCR, TCRdb re-called the 5' RACE reads, giving one row per CDR3 protein. The sample shows 700,000 or so distinct CDR3 sequences, 8.5% to 9.5% of them seen only once. These same data were also listed under a study on yellow fever vaccine responses in identical twins.

What was sequenced was PBMCs. These receptors all stem from a woman between 18 and 30 years old in good health.

The V call is TRBV29-1, the J call TRBJ2-5; 8 positions match TRBD2. The V and J ends lost 6 bases and 5 bases, in that order; junction bases with no gene match: 11. Germline V CDR1 and CDR2: SQVTM, ANQGSEA. The CDR3 length is 14 residues. The CDR3: CSVTRLAKGETQYF. The CDR3 nucleotides are TGCAGCGTGACGAGACTAGCGAAGGGGGAGACCCAGTACTTC.

Only a few counts were recorded for this clonotype. The chain is built from TRBV9 and TRBJ2-7; D gene unclear. The CDR3 is 13 residues long. Trimming left V 4 bases short and J 7 bases short, with 15 bases between. Per germline, CDR1 SGDLS and CDR2 YYNGEE. CDR3 DNA sequence: TGTGCCAGCAGCTCTCCGGACGGGCTTGAGCAGTACTTC. Translated, it gives CASSSPDGLEQYF.

This clonotype was seen a few times. V is TRBV2 and J is TRBJ2-3; either TRBD1 or TRBD2 may fit D (6 bases each). Germline V gene sequence: CDR1 SNHLY, CDR2 FYNNEI. The CDR3 consists of 14 residues. Trimming pared 8 bases from V and 2 bases from J, leaving 14 bases between. The CDR3 sequence: CASRSPGATDTQYF. Here the CDR3 DNA reads TGTGCCAGCCGGTCCCCGGGGGCCACAGATACGCAGTATTTT.

The V call is TRBV20-1, the J call TRBJ2-2; TRBD2 matches at 9 bases. The CDR3 has 16 residues. CDR1 is DFQATT and CDR2 is SNEGSKA in the germline V gene (reference sequence). After removal of 1 base from V and 4 bases from J, the junction contained 7 bases not matched to a gene. The CDR3 DNA reads TGCAGTGCTAGAGTCCGAGGGCGGGGGGGCACCGGGGAGCTGTTTTTT. It yields the protein CSARVRGRGGTGELFF.

A few counts support this clonotype. This sequence joins TRBV27 and TRBJ1-6, with TRBD1 identical over 7 bases. The CDR3 runs to 16 residues. Germline loops: CDR1 MNHEY, CDR2 SMNVEV (reference sequence). V lost 3 bases and J lost 6; bases outside the gene matches: 8. CDR3 loop: CASSFSRQGSNSPLHF. DNA for the CDR3: TGTGCCAGCAGTTTCAGTCGACAGGGAAGTAATTCACCCCTCCACTTT.

The chain recombines TRBV3-1 with TRBJ2-7, with 8 bases matching TRBD2. This CDR3 comprises 15 residues. Germline CDR1 LGHDT, CDR2 YNNKEL (reference sequence). The ends lost 0 bases at V and 3 bases at J; junction bases unmatched: 4. CDR3 sequence (DNA): TGTGCCAGCAGCCAAGAAAGCGGGGGCAACTACGAGCAGTACTTC. It yields the protein CASSQESGGNYEQYF.

This chain links TRBV24-1 with TRBJ2-2; no reliable D call. This CDR3 contains 13 residues. Germline CDR1 reads KGHDR; CDR2 reads SFDVKD. The germline V and J ends were trimmed by 0 bases and 7 bases, with 5 bases remaining between them. The CDR3 DNA sequence: TGTGCCACCAGTGATTTGACTATCGGGGAGCTGTTTTTT. Protein: CATSDLTIGELFF.

This clonotype was seen only a few times. The V call is TRBV6-6, the J call TRBJ2-7; 8 bases match TRBD2. Germline-derived CDR1 and CDR2 are MNHNY and SVGAGI (reference sequence). This CDR3 contains 15 residues. The J segment lost 6 bases and the V segment lost 6 bases, leaving 13 bases of the junction unmatched. The CDR3 DNA is TGTGCCAGCAGCCCCCAGGGACTAGGGGTGAGCGAGCAGTACTTC. This codes for CASSPQGLGVSEQYF.

The genes are TRBV11-2 and TRBJ2-5, with 7 bases matching TRBD2. Germline lookup yields CDR1 SGHAT and CDR2 FQNNGV. With 3 bases clipped from V and 1 base from J, the junction kept 14 bases outside the gene matches. There are 18 residues in the CDR3. The CDR3 nucleotides are TGTGCCAGCAGCTTCATAGTAGGGTGGGAGGGCCTCCAAGAGACCCAGTACTTC. Protein: CASSFIVGWEGLQETQYF.

This chain links TRBV7-9 with TRBJ2-3; D gene ambiguous. V lost 8 bases, J lost 3 bases, and 18 bases lay in between. Germline V CDR1 and CDR2: SEHNR, FQNEAQ (reference sequence). The CDR3 is made up of 15 amino acids. CDR3 in DNA: TGTGCCAGCGTTGACCCTCTCCGAGCGACAGATACGCAGTATTTT. It encodes CASVDPLRATDTQYF. The complete variable domain, with remaining parts taken from reference TRBV7-9 and TRBJ2-3, reads DTGVSQNPRHKITKRGQNVTFRCDPISEHNRLYWYRQTLGQGPEFLTYFQNEAQLEKSRLLSDRFSAERPKGSFSTLEIQRTEQGDSAMYLCASVDPLRATDTQYFGPGTRLTVL.

V gene TRBV25-1 combines with J gene TRBJ1-4; D is unresolved. The length of the CDR3 is 11 residues. Germline CDR1 and CDR2: MGHDK and SYGVNS. The V gene lost 6 bases and the J gene lost 10 bases, with 9 bases spanning the gap. CDR3 loop: CASRYSGKLFF. CDR3 in DNA: TGTGCCAGCAGGTATTCAGGAAAACTGTTTTTT.

The rearrangement joins TRBV6-1 to TRBJ2-1; 8 bases map to TRBD1. CDR1 MNHNS and CDR2 SASEGT come from the germline V gene. The V and J ends lost 5 bases and 5 bases, in that order; junction bases with no gene match: 8. The CDR3 covers 15 residues. The CDR3 region is CASSHRDRRHNEQFF. For the CDR3, the DNA is TGTGCCAGCAGTCATCGGGACAGGAGACACAATGAGCAGTTCTTC.

The chain combines TRBV4-2 with TRBJ2-7; D uncertain. The CDR3 runs to 14 residues. Trimming pared 0 bases from V and 3 bases from J, leaving 9 bases between. Germline V gene sequence: CDR1 LGHNA, CDR2 YNFKEQ. The CDR3 DNA reads as TGTGCCAGCAGCCAAGATCCCGGAAACTACGAGCAGTACTTC. Its protein is CASSQDPGNYEQYF.

This clonotype was recorded many times. V usage is TRBV5-1 and J usage is TRBJ2-7, with TRBD2 identical over 11 bases. Looked up from germline, CDR1 is SGHRS and CDR2 is YFSETQ. V lost 4 bases and J lost 2; bases outside the gene matches: 5. This CDR3 has 15 amino acids. CDR3 nucleotide sequence: TGCGCCAGCAGCGGCGGGACTAGCGGCACCTACGAGCAGTACTTC. Translating it yields CASSGGTSGTYEQYF.

The J gene is TRBJ2-5, the V gene TRBV27; TRBD2 matches at 15 bases. V trimming: 4 bases; J trimming: 5 bases; junction bases outside the gene matches: 5. The CDR3 consists of 16 residues. CDR1 is MNHEY and CDR2 is SMNVEV in the germline V gene (reference sequence). The CDR3 here is CASSYGTSGRSETQYF. The CDR3 DNA sequence: TGTGCCAGCAGTTACGGGACTAGCGGGAGGTCTGAGACCCAGTACTTC.

The CDR3 protein is CASSLSPLAGDNEQFF. DNA for the CDR3: TGTGCCAGCAGCTTATCGCCTCTAGCTGGGGACAATGAGCAGTTCTTC. The chain carries TRBV11-2 and TRBJ2-1, with D perhaps TRBD2 (5 bases). Germline-derived CDR1 and CDR2 are SGHAT and FQNNGV. Trimming removed 2 bases from V and 5 bases from J, with 16 bases in between. This CDR3 has 16 residues. Complete variable domain (other parts from reference TRBV11-2 and TRBJ2-1): EAGVAQSPRYKIIEKRQSVAFWCNPISGHATLYWYQQILGQGPKLLIQFQNNGVVDDSQLPKDRFSAERLKGVDSTLKIQPAKLEDSAVYLCASSLSPLAGDNEQFFGPGTRLTVL.